One sample yielded the 29 T cell receptor beta chains listed below, sequenced in a study of blood T cell repertoires in COVID-19. The data were produced by immunoSEQ multiplex PCR, yet TCRdb's version contains in-frame clones alone and is incomplete. In the table there are about 280,000 clones, 85% to 90% of which are singletons. The specimen was peripheral blood. The source is a woman in her twenties or thirties with COVID-19, enrolled during active disease.

The CDR3 bases are TGTGCCACCAGCAGAGAGATGGGAGGGGCTGAAGCTTTCTTT. This sequence encodes CATSREMGGAEAFF. This chain connects TRBV15 to TRBJ1-1; possibly TRBD1 for D (5 bases). The CDR3 spans 14 residues. V gave up 0 bases and J gave up 6 bases, with 11 bases separating them. Germline V gene sequence: CDR1 LNHNV, CDR2 YYDKDF (reference sequence).

The chain links TRBV2 to TRBJ2-7; 7 bases map to TRBD1. This CDR3 comprises 12 residues. Trimming at V came to 7 bases and at J to 6 bases, leaving 6 bases not matched to a gene. Germline V CDR1 and CDR2: SNHLY, FYNNEI. For the CDR3, the DNA is TGTGCCAGCAAGCGAGACAGGGCCGAGCAGTACTTC. Residues: CASKRDRAEQYF.

V and J are TRBV5-1 and TRBJ1-2; TRBD1 aligns across 9 bases. The germline CDR1 and CDR2 sequences are SGHRS and YFSETQ. Trimming at V came to 0 bases and at J to 8 bases, leaving 11 bases not matched to a gene. The CDR3 runs 16 residues. CDR3 sequence (DNA): TGCGCCAGCAGCTTGGCCCCCACAGGGGGCTTTAAAGGCTACACCTTC. The encoded protein is CASSLAPTGGFKGYTF.

V and J are TRBV3-1 (or the pseudogene TRBV3-2) and TRBJ1-1, with D perhaps TRBD1 (5 bases). CDR3 length: 14 amino acids. The germline V gene encodes CDR1 LGHDT and CDR2 YNNKEL (reference sequence). Trimming pared 4 bases from V and 3 bases from J, leaving 12 bases between. CDR3 in amino acids: CASSRRGEYTEAFF. The CDR3 nucleotides read TGTGCCAGCAGCCGCCGGGGGGAGTACACTGAAGCTTTCTTT.

As DNA, the CDR3 is TGTGCCAGCAGTTTGGCTAGGGAGGGTAATCAGCCCCAGCATTTT. Amino acids: CASSLAREGNQPQHF. The J gene is TRBJ1-5, the V gene TRBV28, with D uncertain. Germline V gene lookup returns CDR1 MDHEN and CDR2 SYDVKM. V gave up 3 bases and J gave up 4 bases, with 13 bases separating them. The CDR3 runs to 15 residues.

The rearrangement links TRBV19 to TRBJ2-7, with 13 positions matching TRBD2. The CDR3 contains 13 residues. V dropped 8 bases and J dropped 6; count of bases not matched to a gene: 4. CDR1 is LNHDA, CDR2 SQIVND, per germline (reference sequence). CDR3 sequence: CASRTSGSGEQYF. The CDR3 bases are TGTGCCAGTCGGACTAGCGGGAGTGGCGAGCAGTACTTC. Combining the CDR3 with reference TRBV19 and TRBJ2-7 gives the whole variable domain DGGITQSPKYLFRKEGQNVTLSCEQNLNHDAMYWYRQDPGQGLRLIYYSQIVNDFQKGDIAEGYSVSREKKESFPLTVTSAQKNPTAFYLCASRTSGSGEQYFGPGTRLTVT.

This chain joins TRBV2 and TRBJ1-3; 7 bases are shared with TRBD1. The CDR3 is made up of 13 amino acids. Trimming removed 6 bases from V and 3 bases from J; junction bases left unmatched: 2. Germline CDR1 reads SNHLY; CDR2 reads FYNNEI. DNA for the CDR3: TGTGCCAGCAGCTGGACAGGTGGAAACACCATATATTTT. Its translation: CASSWTGGNTIYF. The full variable domain, its missing parts supplied by reference TRBV2 and TRBJ1-3, is EPEVTQTPSHQVTQMGQEVILRCVPISNHLYFYWYRQILGQKVEFLVSFYNNEISEKSEIFDDQFSVERPDGSNFTLKIRSTKLEDSAMYFCASSWTGGNTIYFGEGSWLTVV.

The rearrangement links TRBV18 to TRBJ1-4; D gene ambiguous. V was trimmed by 4 bases and J by 4 bases, leaving 10 bases between them. The CDR3 is 14 residues long. Germline V gene sequence: CDR1 KGHSH, CDR2 LQKENI. CDR3 residues: CASSQNNDNEKLFF. CDR3 DNA sequence: TGTGCCAGCTCACAAAACAACGATAATGAAAAACTGTTTTTT.

This rearrangement joins TRBV27 to TRBJ1-1; 7 bases are shared with TRBD1. In germline, CDR1 is MNHEY, CDR2 SMNVEV (reference sequence). The CDR3 runs to 14 residues. The junction had 4 bases not matched to a gene; V was cut back by 2 bases and J by 4 bases. CDR3 sequence (DNA): TGTGCCAGCAGTTTAAGACAGGGTAGCACTGAAGCTTTCTTT. Its protein is CASSLRQGSTEAFF.

The CDR3 coding sequence is TGTGCCAGCAGCTTGGTGGGAGACGAGCAGTACTTC. Residues: CASSLVGDEQYF. The gene calls are TRBV5-5 and TRBJ2-7, with D tentatively TRBD2 (5 bases). Trimming shortened V by 0 bases and J by 5 bases, and 6 bases separated the two germline ends. The CDR3 is made up of 12 amino acids. CDR1 is SGHKS, CDR2 YYEKEE, per germline (reference sequence). Complete variable domain (other parts from reference TRBV5-5 and TRBJ2-7): DAGVTQSPTHLIKTRGQQVTLRCSPISGHKSVSWYQQVLGQGPQFIFQYYEKEERGRGNFPDRFSARQFPNYSSELNVNALLLGDSALYLCASSLVGDEQYFGPGTRLTVT.

In this sample, this clone turned up once. V and J are TRBV7-9 and TRBJ2-3; weak D call: TRBD2 (6 bases). Deletions cut 5 bases from V and 5 bases from J, with 11 bases between. From germline, CDR1 is SEHNR and CDR2 FQNEAQ (reference sequence). This CDR3 is built from 13 residues. Written as DNA, the CDR3 is TGTGCCAGCAGCCCCGAGACTAGAGATACGCAGTATTTT. As protein: CASSPETRDTQYF.

The chain has TRBV6-5 and TRBJ2-5; TRBD2 might be the D (5 bases). CDR3 length: 15 residues. Trimming took off 2 bases at V and 2 bases at J, with 12 bases between the two ends. Looked up from germline, CDR1 is MNHEY and CDR2 is SVGAGI. CDR3 sequence reads: CASSYGGGGQETQYF. The CDR3 DNA is TGTGCCAGCAGTTACGGAGGAGGAGGACAAGAGACCCAGTACTTC.

The chain links TRBV15 to TRBJ1-1; 10 bases agree with TRBD1. V was pared by 4 bases and J by 1 base, with 6 bases of the junction left unmatched. The CDR3 covers 16 residues. The germline V gene encodes CDR1 LNHNV and CDR2 YYDKDF (reference sequence). The CDR3 protein is CATSIRQGARNTEAFF. CDR3 coding DNA: TGTGCCACCAGCATTAGACAGGGGGCGAGGAACACTGAAGCTTTCTTT.

The chain is built from TRBV28 and TRBJ2-1; a possible D gene is TRBD2 (6 bases). This CDR3 spans 13 amino acids. V lost 8 bases to trimming and J lost 0 bases, with 8 bases between them. The germline V gene encodes CDR1 MDHEN and CDR2 SYDVKM. Here the CDR3 reads CASSSVSYNEQFF. Here the CDR3 DNA reads TGTGCCAGCTCTAGCGTCTCCTACAATGAGCAGTTCTTC.

The CDR3 sequence is CASSQAPLAGGPNEQFF. CDR3 sequence (DNA): TGTGCCAGCAGCCAAGCCCCACTAGCGGGAGGGCCTAATGAGCAGTTCTTC. The rearrangement uses TRBV14 and TRBJ2-1, with TRBD2 matching 13 bases. Germline V lookup: CDR1 SGHDN, CDR2 FVKESK. The CDR3 totals 17 residues. V shed 1 base and J 7 bases; nucleotides not matched to a gene: 7.

V usage is TRBV12-3 or TRBV12-4 and J usage is TRBJ2-7, with D unclear. CDR3 size: 13 residues. The germline V and J ends were trimmed by 5 bases and 0 bases, with 8 bases remaining between them. CDR3 region: CASSPESSYEQYF. The DNA for the CDR3 is TGTGCCAGCAGTCCGGAGAGCTCCTACGAGCAGTACTTC.

The V and J genes are TRBV18 and TRBJ2-7; 13 positions agree with TRBD2. Germline CDR1 and CDR2: KGHSH and LQKENI. The ends lost 3 bases at V and 5 bases at J; junction bases unmatched: 1. The CDR3 length is 14 residues. Here the CDR3 reads CASSPGLAGNEQYF. The CDR3 DNA sequence: TGTGCCAGCTCACCGGGACTAGCGGGGAACGAGCAGTACTTC.

The genes are TRBV5-5 and TRBJ2-2; tentatively, D is TRBD1 (6 bases). V was trimmed by 4 bases and J by 3 bases, leaving 16 bases between them. CDR3 size: 16 residues. Germline CDR1 reads SGHKS; CDR2 reads YYEKEE (reference sequence). The DNA of the CDR3 is TGTGCCAGCAGCATAACCGGGACACCGGACACCGGGGAGCTGTTTTTT. This codes for CASSITGTPDTGELFF.

The chain uses TRBV2 and TRBJ2-2, with 10 nucleotides matching TRBD1. The germline V gene has CDR1 SNHLY and CDR2 FYNNEI. Trimming removed 6 bases from V and 7 bases from J; junction bases left unmatched: 11. The CDR3 sequence is 16 residues long. The CDR3 is CASRELGQGYFGELFF. CDR3 in DNA: TGTGCCAGCAGAGAGTTGGGACAGGGGTATTTCGGGGAGCTGTTTTTT.

J is TRBJ1-3 and V is TRBV5-1; D uncertain. The CDR3 totals 15 residues. V was cut by 2 bases and J by 0 bases, with 9 bases left in between. Germline lookup yields CDR1 SGHRS and CDR2 YFSETQ. In DNA, the CDR3 is TGCGCCAGCAGCTTAATGGGGAGCTCTGGAAACACCATATATTTT. As protein: CASSLMGSSGNTIYF. The variable domain in full, completed from reference TRBV5-1 and TRBJ1-3, reads KAGVTQTPRYLIKTRGQQVTLSCSPISGHRSVSWYQQTPGQGLQFLFEYFSETQRNKGNFPGRFSGRQFSNSRSEMNVSTLELGDSALYLCASSLMGSSGNTIYFGEGSWLTVV.

In its sample, this clone was seen once. The chain is built from TRBV4-1 and TRBJ1-1; no firm D call. CDR1 MGHRA and CDR2 YSYEKL come from the germline V gene. The CDR3 loop spans 13 amino acids. Trimming took 1 base from V and 5 from J, leaving 8 bases between them. CDR3 DNA sequence: TGCGCCAGCAGCCAAGGAGGACTAACTGAAGCTTTCTTT. Residues: CASSQGGLTEAFF.

This sequence joins TRBV5-4 and TRBJ1-2; D possibly corresponds to TRBD1 (5 bases). Germline assignment: CDR1 SGHNT and CDR2 YYREEE (reference sequence). The CDR3 loop spans 14 amino acids. Trimming cost V 2 bases and J 0 bases, with 8 bases left between them. Here the CDR3 DNA reads TGTGCCAGCAGCTTCGACAGAGCTAACTATGGCTACACCTTC. It yields the protein CASSFDRANYGYTF.

The chain has TRBV7-2 and TRBJ1-2, with no clear D. V was trimmed by 1 base and J by 0 bases, leaving 6 bases between them. This CDR3 has 14 amino acids. Germline CDR1 is SGHTA and CDR2 is FQGNSA. CDR3 protein: CASSLVGANYGYTF. The CDR3 region has the DNA TGTGCCAGCAGCTTAGTTGGAGCTAACTATGGCTACACCTTC.

The CDR3 nucleotides are TGTGCCATCAGTGACGCGCGGGAAGACCAGTACTTC. Protein product: CAISDAREDQYF. This chain uses TRBV10-3 with TRBJ2-5; tentatively, D is TRBD2 (6 bases). The CDR3 is made up of 12 amino acids. Germline V gene data show CDR1 as ENHRY and CDR2 as SYGVKD. Deletions cut 3 bases from V and 10 bases from J, with 12 bases between.

The V gene is TRBV28, the J gene TRBJ2-7; weak D call: TRBD2 (6 bases). Looked up from germline, CDR1 is MDHEN and CDR2 is SYDVKM. V lost 2 bases to trimming and J lost 3 bases, with 14 bases between them. This CDR3 has 15 residues. The CDR3 bases are TGTGCCAGCAGTTTAAGGGGACGCGGGAACTACGAGCAGTACTTC. This sequence encodes CASSLRGRGNYEQYF. Based on the CDR3 plus reference TRBV28 and TRBJ2-7, the full variable domain is DVKVTQSSRYLVKRTGEKVFLECVQDMDHENMFWYRQDPGLGLRLIYFSYDVKMKEKGDIPEGYSVSREKKERFSLILESASTNQTSMYLCASSLRGRGNYEQYFGPGTRLTVT.

The chain employs TRBV2 and TRBJ2-7; the match to TRBD2 covers 7 bases. There are 15 residues in the CDR3. Germline V gives CDR1 SNHLY, CDR2 FYNNEI. V trimming: 3 bases; J trimming: 6 bases; junction bases outside the gene matches: 11. In DNA form, the CDR3 reads TGTGCCAGCAGTGACGTCGGCGGGAGTGACTCCGAGCAGTACTTC. The encoded protein is CASSDVGGSDSEQYF. Complete variable domain (other parts from reference TRBV2 and TRBJ2-7): EPEVTQTPSHQVTQMGQEVILRCVPISNHLYFYWYRQILGQKVEFLVSFYNNEISEKSEIFDDQFSVERPDGSNFTLKIRSTKLEDSAMYFCASSDVGGSDSEQYFGPGTRLTVT.

The genes are TRBV28 and TRBJ2-7; tentative D call: TRBD2 (6 bases). CDR3 length: 15 amino acids. V was trimmed by 6 bases and J by 2 bases, leaving 17 bases between them. The germline V gene encodes CDR1 MDHEN and CDR2 SYDVKM. In DNA form, the CDR3 reads TGTGCCAGCAGGGGGTCATCTAGCGTCCCCTACGAGCAGTACTTC. Its translation is CASRGSSSVPYEQYF.

The V call is TRBV11-2, the J call TRBJ2-7; 12 bases are a match to TRBD2. Germline CDR1 SGHAT, CDR2 FQNNGV. CDR3 length equals 17 residues. With V trimmed by 6 bases and J by 0 bases, 9 bases remained unmatched. The CDR3 DNA is TGTGCCAGCAGTTCGTTGGCTAGCGGGAGGGTCTCCTACGAGCAGTACTTC. This gives the protein CASSSLASGRVSYEQYF. Complete variable domain (other parts from reference TRBV11-2 and TRBJ2-7): EAGVAQSPRYKIIEKRQSVAFWCNPISGHATLYWYQQILGQGPKLLIQFQNNGVVDDSQLPKDRFSAERLKGVDSTLKIQPAKLEDSAVYLCASSSLASGRVSYEQYFGPGTRLTVT.

The genes are TRBV2 and TRBJ2-1; TRBD2 matches 10 bases. V was pared by 6 bases and J by 3 bases, with 5 bases of the junction left unmatched. In germline, CDR1 is SNHLY, CDR2 FYNNEI. This CDR3 region has 15 residues. The CDR3 DNA sequence: TGTGCCAGCAGGGTTACTAGCGGGATCTACAATGAGCAGTTCTTC. It encodes CASRVTSGIYNEQFF.